The 30 T cell receptor beta chains in this list originate from one sample, sequenced in a study of blood T cells in healthy people across ages. A second PCR of 7 to 11 cycles used a sample-barcoded 5' primer and a J-beta primer mix. TCRdb re-called the 5' RACE reads with MiXCR, one entry per CDR3 protein. Among more than 750,000 distinct CDR3 sequences listed, 25% to 30% were seen once. A further study also used this sample, focusing on T cells of mothers and their children.

Sequenced: blood. The receptors were gathered from a woman aged 35 to 49 in good health.

This clonotype was picked up a small number of times. The CDR3 bases are TGTGCCAGCAGCTTAGGGAACTGGTACGGGTACAATGAGCAGTTCTTC. Protein sequence: CASSLGNWYGYNEQFF. The chain has TRBV11-3 and TRBJ2-1; D uncertain. Trimming removed 1 base at V and 4 bases at J, with 14 bases between. The CDR3 has 16 amino acids. Per germline, CDR1 SGHNT and CDR2 YENEEA.

This chain uses TRBV5-6 with TRBJ2-3; D perhaps matches TRBD2 (6 bases). The CDR3 contains 16 residues. The V end was cut by 0 bases, the J end by 2 bases, with 13 bases between. Germline lookup yields CDR1 SGHDT and CDR2 YYEEEE. The CDR3, as DNA: TGTGCCAGCAGCTTGGGGGCGGGGCGAAACACAGATACGCAGTATTTT. Translation gives CASSLGAGRNTDTQYF.

This clonotype was seen a single time. The gene calls are TRBV20-1 and TRBJ1-4; tentatively, D is TRBD1 (5 bases). The germline V gene encodes CDR1 DFQATT and CDR2 SNEGSKA (reference sequence). This CDR3 has 15 residues. V dropped 6 bases and J dropped 0 bases, with 14 bases sitting between them. The CDR3 loop reads CSAQAGTTTNEKLFF. The CDR3, as DNA: TGCAGTGCACAAGCAGGGACCACAACTAATGAAAAACTGTTTTTT.

The V and J genes are TRBV18 and TRBJ2-7; 11 nucleotides align to TRBD2. The CDR3 has 13 residues. The germline V gene encodes CDR1 KGHSH and CDR2 LQKENI. Germline trimming cut 2 bases from V and 9 bases from J; bases unmatched to any gene: 3. The CDR3 protein is CASSPGTSGPQYF. CDR3 bases: TGTGCCAGCTCACCAGGGACTAGCGGACCGCAGTACTTC.

The sample holds a few counts of this clonotype. In nucleotides, the CDR3 is TGTGCCAGCAGCTTAGATAGCGCCCAGGCCTCGGACACTGAAGCTTTCTTT. Protein product: CASSLDSAQASDTEAFF. The chain has TRBV7-8 and TRBJ1-1; no definite D call. The V gene's germline CDR1 is SGHVS and CDR2 FQNEAQ. Between the trimmed V and J ends, which lost 1 base and 3 bases, there was a span of 18 bases. CDR3 length equals 17 residues. Supplemented by reference TRBV7-8 and TRBJ1-1, the full variable domain reads GAGVSQSPRYKVAKRGQDVALRCDPISGHVSLFWYQQALGQGPEFLTYFQNEAQLDKSGLPSDRFFAERPEGSVSTLKIQRTQQEDSAVYLCASSLDSAQASDTEAFFGQGTRLTVV.

This clonotype has just a few counts. The rearrangement links TRBV11-3 to TRBJ2-3; possible D gene TRBD2, 7 bases. Germline V gene lookup returns CDR1 SGHNT and CDR2 YENEEA. V shed 5 bases and J shed 6 bases, with 18 bases lying between them. The CDR3 loop spans 15 amino acids. The CDR3: CASSGTGGRLDTQYF. The CDR3 DNA is TGTGCCAGCAGCGGAACGGGGGGCCGTTTGGATACGCAGTATTTT.

The chain couples TRBV20-1 to TRBJ1-1; tentatively, D is TRBD1 (5 bases). CDR3 size: 14 residues. Germline values: CDR1 DFQATT, CDR2 SNEGSKA (reference sequence). Trimming shortened V by 6 bases and J by 4 bases, and 18 bases separated the two germline ends. The CDR3 DNA follows: TGCAGTGCGACGGGGGGGAGCTGGGGCACTGAAGCTTTCTTT. Protein sequence: CSATGGSWGTEAFF.

This chain links TRBV7-2 with TRBJ2-5; D is perhaps TRBD1 or TRBD2 (6 bases each). Trimming removed 1 base at V and 2 bases at J, with 14 bases between. Germline V gives CDR1 SGHTA, CDR2 FQGNSA. The CDR3 is 16 residues long. CDR3 sequence (DNA): TGTGCCAGCAGCTTAGATCCGGGGGCGCCGCAAGAGACCCAGTACTTC. It yields the protein CASSLDPGAPQETQYF.

This clonotype was recorded at least ten times. The V gene is TRBV29-1, the J gene TRBJ2-3; D is perhaps TRBD1 (7 bases). The CDR3 runs to 15 residues. The germline V and J ends were trimmed by 1 base and 0 bases, with 11 bases remaining between them. From germline, CDR1 is SQVTM and CDR2 ANQGSEA. The chain's CDR3 is CSVEVGGQSTDTQYF. The CDR3 region has the DNA TGCAGCGTTGAAGTGGGGGGACAGAGCACAGATACGCAGTATTTT.

The V gene is TRBV29-1, the J gene TRBJ1-1; D possibly corresponds to TRBD1 (5 bases). The germline CDR1 and CDR2 sequences are SQVTM and ANQGSEA. Trimming took 3 bases from V and 4 from J, leaving 15 bases between them. This CDR3 has 14 amino acids. The CDR3 DNA follows: TGCAGCGTTGAGGGCTTATTCGGGGGCACTGAAGCTTTCTTT. This sequence encodes CSVEGLFGGTEAFF.

The table lists this clonotype with a few counts. The rearrangement joins TRBV29-1 to TRBJ2-1; D ambiguous. This CDR3 has 13 amino acids. The V end lost 6 bases, the J end lost 4 bases, and 13 bases lay between the germline ends. Germline-derived CDR1 and CDR2 are SQVTM and ANQGSEA. The CDR3, as DNA: TGCAGCGTGACTCGGGCCGAATACAATGAGCAGTTCTTC. Protein product: CSVTRAEYNEQFF.

The chain combines TRBV12-3 or TRBV12-4 with TRBJ1-4; possibly TRBD1 for D (6 bases). The CDR3 is made up of 16 amino acids. V lost 6 bases and J 2 bases, leaving 16 bases between the germline ends. CDR3 sequence reads: CASRSRGGLTNEKLFF. Here the CDR3 DNA reads TGTGCCAGCAGGTCGAGAGGGGGGTTGACTAATGAAAAACTGTTTTTT.

Many counts were recorded for this clonotype. The gene calls are TRBV7-2 and TRBJ2-7; TRBD2 matches at 7 bases. The CDR3 contains 15 residues. J lost 3 bases, V lost 2 bases, and 7 bases had no gene match. From germline, CDR1 is SGHTA and CDR2 FQGNSA. The CDR3 bases are TGTGCCAGCAGCTTACACGGGACTACTAACTACGAGCAGTACTTC. It codes for CASSLHGTTNYEQYF.

CDR3 region: CASSIARGQTYSYEQYF. The CDR3, as DNA: TGTGCCAGTAGTATAGCCAGGGGCCAAACCTACTCCTACGAGCAGTACTTC. This chain joins TRBV19 and TRBJ2-7; tentatively, D is TRBD1 (6 bases). Germline CDR1 is LNHDA and CDR2 is SQIVND (reference sequence). This CDR3 contains 17 residues. V was cut by 1 base and J by 0 bases, with 16 bases left in between. The whole variable domain, remainder taken from reference TRBV19 and TRBJ2-7, is DGGITQSPKYLFRKEGQNVTLSCEQNLNHDAMYWYRQDPGQGLRLIYYSQIVNDFQKGDIAEGYSVSREKKESFPLTVTSAQKNPTAFYLCASSIARGQTYSYEQYFGPGTRLTVT.

The chain recombines TRBV6-1 with TRBJ2-7; TRBD1 might be the D (5 bases). The CDR3 consists of 15 residues. The germline V gene has CDR1 MNHNS and CDR2 SASEGT. V was trimmed by 2 bases and J by 0 bases, leaving 11 bases between them. CDR3 region: CASSETNRLSYEQYF. CDR3 DNA sequence: TGTGCCAGCAGTGAAACAAACAGGCTCTCCTACGAGCAGTACTTC.

This chain uses TRBV25-1 with TRBJ1-2, with a possible D match to TRBD1 (5 bases). Trimming shortened V by 4 bases and J by 4 bases, and 10 bases separated the two germline ends. This CDR3 is 13 amino acids long. Germline V gene data show CDR1 as MGHDK and CDR2 as SYGVNS. CDR3 coding DNA: TGTGCCAGCAGTGCCATCGGGGCCTATGGCTACACCTTC. Translation: CASSAIGAYGYTF.

The gene calls are TRBV28 and TRBJ1-2, with a weak D call TRBD1 (6 bases). This CDR3 spans 16 amino acids. The V end lost 6 bases, the J end lost 5 bases, and 22 bases lay between the germline ends. CDR1 and CDR2 (germline): MDHEN, SYDVKM. The DNA of the CDR3 is TGTGCCAGCAGAACACTCAGAGGAAGGGGGAATTATGGCTACACCTTC. Translating it yields CASRTLRGRGNYGYTF.

This clonotype was seen a single time. Possible read error: a much larger clone is one base away. The chain uses TRBV29-1 and TRBJ2-4, with 9 bases fitting TRBD1. J lost 13 bases, V lost 1 base, and 14 bases had no gene match. CDR1 and CDR2 from the germline V gene are SQVTM and ANQGSEA. The CDR3 has 15 amino acids. DNA for the CDR3: TGCAGCGTTGAAGGGACAGGGGAACCCTCCTACAAGCAGTACTTC. This codes for CSVEGTGEPSYKQYF.

This clonotype has only a few counts. The chain employs TRBV7-2 and TRBJ2-5; D may be TRBD1 (5 bases). Trimming cost V 2 bases and J 2 bases, with 12 bases left between them. CDR1 and CDR2 from the germline V gene are SGHTA and FQGNSA. There are 15 residues in the CDR3. DNA for the CDR3: TGTGCCAGCAGCTTAAAAATTCGACAGCAAGAGACCCAGTACTTC. It codes for CASSLKIRQQETQYF.

The J gene is TRBJ2-3, the V gene TRBV20-1; the match to TRBD2 covers 7 bases. This CDR3 spans 15 amino acids. From germline, CDR1 is DFQATT and CDR2 SNEGSKA (reference sequence). V shed 1 base and J 4 bases; nucleotides not matched to a gene: 8. This CDR3 is CSARVPSGKADTQYF. The CDR3 nucleotides read TGCAGTGCTAGAGTCCCTAGCGGAAAGGCAGATACGCAGTATTTT.

This clonotype was found a few times. The genes are TRBV7-2 and TRBJ2-5; D remains unclear. V was clipped by 0 bases and J by 6 bases, with 2 bases between them. This CDR3 has 11 residues. Germline assignment: CDR1 SGHTA and CDR2 FQGNSA. The CDR3 region is CASSLAQTQYF. Here the CDR3 DNA reads TGTGCCAGCAGCTTAGCCCAGACCCAGTACTTC.

This chain joins TRBV5-1 and TRBJ1-6; D possibly corresponds to TRBD1 (5 bases). Trimming pared 0 bases from V and 8 bases from J, leaving 15 bases between. CDR1 and CDR2 (germline): SGHRS, YFSETQ. The CDR3 has 16 residues. The CDR3 here is CASSLGQGYDYSPLHF. The CDR3 DNA reads as TGCGCCAGCAGCTTGGGGCAGGGTTACGATTATTCACCCCTCCACTTT.

There are many counts of this clonotype. The chain joins TRBV4-3 to TRBJ2-5; 7 bases are shared with TRBD1. The ends lost 0 bases at V and 5 bases at J; junction bases unmatched: 9. The V gene's germline CDR1 is LGHNA and CDR2 YSLEER. The CDR3 sequence is 16 residues long. The CDR3 reads CASSQDRDSGRETQYF. Here the CDR3 DNA reads TGCGCCAGCAGCCAAGACCGGGACAGCGGTCGGGAGACCCAGTACTTC.

This rearrangement joins TRBV12-3 or TRBV12-4 to TRBJ1-1, with 8 bases lining up with TRBD1. The V and J ends lost 10 bases and 4 bases, in that order; junction bases with no gene match: 11. This CDR3 contains 14 residues. The CDR3 protein is CATTFGTGGTEAFF. Written as DNA, the CDR3 is TGTGCCACCACCTTCGGAACAGGGGGCACTGAAGCTTTCTTT.

V usage is TRBV24-1 and J usage is TRBJ2-1, with a possible D match to TRBD2 (6 bases). The DNA end is a closer match to TRBJ2-7, so the J assignment may be wrong. Germline V gene sequence: CDR1 KGHDR, CDR2 SFDVKD. This CDR3 spans 15 amino acids. The CDR3 loop is CATSVGRSSYNEQYF. The CDR3 nucleotides are TGTGCCACCAGTGTGGGGAGGAGCTCCTACAATGAGCAGTACTTC.

The sample holds many counts of this clonotype. The chain recombines TRBV3-1 with TRBJ2-3; the match to TRBD2 covers 11 bases. V lost 4 bases to trimming and J lost 0 bases; unmatched junction nucleotides: 3. Per germline, CDR1 LGHDT and CDR2 YNNKEL (reference sequence). This CDR3 has 16 residues. The CDR3 sequence is CASSRRLAGSTDTQYF. For the CDR3, the DNA is TGTGCCAGCAGCCGCAGACTAGCGGGAAGCACAGATACGCAGTATTTT.

The chain couples TRBV12-3 or TRBV12-4 to TRBJ2-4, with D perhaps matching TRBD2 (6 bases). The CDR3 is 16 residues long. Trimming left V 2 bases short and J 13 bases short, with 24 bases between. CDR3 bases: TGTGCCAGCAGTTTAAGCGGGCGGAGGCTGGGCAATGAGCAGTACTTC. As protein: CASSLSGRRLGNEQYF.

There are a few counts of this clonotype. This chain connects TRBV10-3 to TRBJ2-5, with D hard to call. The V end was cut by 3 bases, the J end by 0 bases, with 11 bases between. Germline CDR1 and CDR2: ENHRY and SYGVKD. This CDR3 contains 15 residues. The CDR3 is CAISDFRTDQETQYF. CDR3 DNA sequence: TGTGCCATCAGTGACTTTCGAACGGACCAAGAGACCCAGTACTTC.

There are many counts of this clonotype. This chain uses TRBV5-1 with TRBJ2-7, with unresolved D. The CDR3 length is 13 residues. The V end was cut by 6 bases, the J end by 0 bases, with 10 bases between. CDR1 is SGHRS, CDR2 YFSETQ, per germline. The CDR3 protein is CASMDFSSYEQYF. The CDR3 DNA is TGCGCCAGCATGGATTTTAGCTCCTACGAGCAGTACTTC. The full variable domain, rest sourced from reference TRBV5-1 and TRBJ2-7, is KAGVTQTPRYLIKTRGQQVTLSCSPISGHRSVSWYQQTPGQGLQFLFEYFSETQRNKGNFPGRFSGRQFSNSRSEMNVSTLELGDSALYLCASMDFSSYEQYFGPGTRLTVT.

The chain recombines TRBV2 with TRBJ2-7, with TRBD2 identical over 8 bases. This CDR3 has 17 amino acids. V shed 2 bases, J shed 4 bases, and the junction held 13 bases outside the gene matches. Germline CDR1 is SNHLY and CDR2 is FYNNEI. This CDR3 reads CASSESRMAGGLYEQYF. The CDR3 DNA reads TGTGCCAGCAGTGAATCCCGTATGGCGGGGGGCTTGTACGAGCAGTACTTC.